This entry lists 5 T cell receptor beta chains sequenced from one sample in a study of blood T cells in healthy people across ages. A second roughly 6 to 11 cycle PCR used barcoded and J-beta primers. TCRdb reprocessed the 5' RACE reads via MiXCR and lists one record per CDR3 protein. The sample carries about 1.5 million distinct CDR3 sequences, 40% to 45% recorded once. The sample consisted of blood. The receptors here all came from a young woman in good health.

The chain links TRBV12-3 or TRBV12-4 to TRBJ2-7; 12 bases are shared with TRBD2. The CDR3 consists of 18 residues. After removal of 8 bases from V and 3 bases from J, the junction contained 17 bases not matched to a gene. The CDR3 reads CASSNGGLAGTTVYEQYF. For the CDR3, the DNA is TGTGCCAGCTCCAACGGAGGACTAGCGGGAACTACGGTCTACGAGCAGTACTTC.

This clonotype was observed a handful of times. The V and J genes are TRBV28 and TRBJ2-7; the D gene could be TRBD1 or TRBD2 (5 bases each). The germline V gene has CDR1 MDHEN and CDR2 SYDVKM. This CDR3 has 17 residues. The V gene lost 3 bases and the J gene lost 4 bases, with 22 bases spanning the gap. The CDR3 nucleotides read TGTGCCAGCAGTTTCTCACCCCGGGACCTAAACCGGTACGAGCAGTACTTC. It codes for CASSFSPRDLNRYEQYF. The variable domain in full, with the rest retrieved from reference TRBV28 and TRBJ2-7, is DVKVTQSSRYLVKRTGEKVFLECVQDMDHENMFWYRQDPGLGLRLIYFSYDVKMKEKGDIPEGYSVSREKKERFSLILESASTNQTSMYLCASSFSPRDLNRYEQYFGPGTRLTVT.

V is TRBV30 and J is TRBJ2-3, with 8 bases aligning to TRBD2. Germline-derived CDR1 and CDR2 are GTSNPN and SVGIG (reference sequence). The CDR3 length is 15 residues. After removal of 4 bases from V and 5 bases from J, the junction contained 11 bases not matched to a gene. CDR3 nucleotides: TGTGCCTGGACCCAGACTAGCGCACGGAGAGATACGCAGTATTTT. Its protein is CAWTQTSARRDTQYF.

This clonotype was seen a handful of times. CDR3 amino acids: CASSSWTSGGAGEQFF. CDR3 nucleotides: TGCGCCAGCAGCTCCTGGACTAGCGGGGGGGCGGGTGAGCAGTTCTTC. V gene TRBV5-1 combines with J gene TRBJ2-1, with TRBD2 matching 15 bases. Germline-derived CDR1 and CDR2 are SGHRS and YFSETQ. V was clipped by 3 bases and J by 9 bases; unmatched bases: 7. This CDR3 has 16 residues.

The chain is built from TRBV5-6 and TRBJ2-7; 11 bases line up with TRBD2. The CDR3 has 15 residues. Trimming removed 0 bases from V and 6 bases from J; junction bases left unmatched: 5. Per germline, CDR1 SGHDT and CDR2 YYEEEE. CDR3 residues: CASSLVTSGSLEQYF. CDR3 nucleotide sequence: TGTGCCAGCAGCTTGGTTACTAGCGGGAGTCTCGAGCAGTACTTC.